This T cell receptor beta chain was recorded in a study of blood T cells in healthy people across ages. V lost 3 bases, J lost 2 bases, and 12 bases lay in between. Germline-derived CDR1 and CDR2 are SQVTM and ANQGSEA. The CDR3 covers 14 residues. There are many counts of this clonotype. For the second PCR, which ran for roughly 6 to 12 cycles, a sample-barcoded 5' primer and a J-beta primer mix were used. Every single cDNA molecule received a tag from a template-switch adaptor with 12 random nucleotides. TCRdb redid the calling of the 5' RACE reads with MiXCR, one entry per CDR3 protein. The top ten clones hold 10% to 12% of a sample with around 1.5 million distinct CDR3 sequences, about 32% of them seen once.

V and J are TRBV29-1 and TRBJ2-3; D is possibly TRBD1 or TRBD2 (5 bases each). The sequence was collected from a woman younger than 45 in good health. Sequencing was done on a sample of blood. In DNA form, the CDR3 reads TGCAGCGTTGACGAGGGGCACAACACAGATACGCAGTATTTT. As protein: CSVDEGHNTDTQYF.